Below are 12 T cell receptor beta chains sequenced from a single sample in a study of blood T cell repertoires in COVID-19. TCRdb's table, derived via immunoSEQ multiplex PCR, lists solely in-frame clones and lacks some. This sample has around 310,000 clones; 88% occur once, and the top ten carry about 5%. Sequenced: PBMCs or T cells enriched from blood (not recorded which). The receptors stem from a man aged 25 to 40 who had recovered from COVID-19.

This sequence joins TRBV9 and TRBJ2-5, with 11 bases aligning to TRBD2. After removal of 0 bases from V and 7 bases from J, the junction contained 5 bases not matched to a gene. Looked up from germline, CDR1 is SGDLS and CDR2 is YYNGEE. CDR3 length equals 15 residues. The CDR3 region has the DNA TGTGCCAGCAGCGTAGCTAGCGGGGGGCAGGGGACCCAGTACTTC. Encoded protein: CASSVASGGQGTQYF. The whole variable domain, remainder taken from reference TRBV9 and TRBJ2-5, is DSGVTQTPKHLITATGQRVTLRCSPRSGDLSVYWYQQSLDQGLQFLIQYYNGEERAKGNILERFSAQQFPDLHSELNLSSLELGDSALYFCASSVASGGQGTQYFGPGTRLLVL.

V is TRBV20-1 and J is TRBJ1-2; the match to TRBD1 covers 11 bases. With 3 bases clipped from V and 8 bases from J, the junction kept 11 bases outside the gene matches. The CDR3 runs to 15 residues. Germline CDR1 is DFQATT and CDR2 is SNEGSKA (reference sequence). This chain's CDR3 is CSASGDRGDSGGYTF. The CDR3 coding sequence is TGCAGTGCTAGTGGGGACAGGGGGGACTCGGGAGGCTACACCTTC.

This clone appeared a single time. The chain combines TRBV10-3 with TRBJ2-2; the D is unclear. V dropped 0 bases and J dropped 4 bases, with 12 bases sitting between them. CDR1 is ENHRY and CDR2 is SYGVKD in the germline V gene. The CDR3 is 16 amino acids. This CDR3 is CAISESVAPGTGELFF. CDR3 DNA sequence: TGTGCCATCAGTGAGTCTGTAGCCCCGGGCACCGGGGAGCTGTTTTTT.

The V and J genes are TRBV5-1 and TRBJ2-1; 8 nucleotides align to TRBD2. The CDR3 is made up of 16 amino acids. The V gene end was trimmed by 3 bases and the J gene end by 2 bases; junction bases not matched to a gene: 7. Germline V lookup: CDR1 SGHRS, CDR2 YFSETQ. This CDR3 reads CASSSDLAGPYNEQFF. The CDR3 bases are TGCGCCAGCAGCTCAGACTTAGCGGGGCCCTACAATGAGCAGTTCTTC. Drawing the rest from reference TRBV5-1 and TRBJ2-1, the complete variable domain is KAGVTQTPRYLIKTRGQQVTLSCSPISGHRSVSWYQQTPGQGLQFLFEYFSETQRNKGNFPGRFSGRQFSNSRSEMNVSTLELGDSALYLCASSSDLAGPYNEQFFGPGTRLTVL.

This clone appeared a few times. The V and J genes are TRBV6-1 and TRBJ2-3; 13 bases are shared with TRBD2. The J segment lost 2 bases and the V segment lost 0 bases, leaving 8 bases of the junction unmatched. CDR1 and CDR2 from the germline V gene are MNHNS and SASEGT. This CDR3 has 19 amino acids. CDR3: CASSEARGLAGYHTDTQYF. The CDR3, as DNA: TGTGCCAGCAGTGAAGCGCGGGGACTAGCGGGGTATCACACAGATACGCAGTATTTT.

This chain connects TRBV27 to TRBJ1-2, with a possible D match to TRBD1 (5 bases). Trimming shortened V by 6 bases and J by 7 bases, and 24 bases separated the two germline ends. Looked up from germline, CDR1 is MNHEY and CDR2 is SMNVEV (reference sequence). There are 16 residues in the CDR3. The CDR3 sequence: CASSPMGGARLGGYTF. CDR3 DNA: TGTGCCAGCAGCCCAATGGGCGGGGCTCGGTTGGGTGGCTACACCTTC.

The chain has TRBV11-2 and TRBJ1-1; 7 nucleotides match TRBD1. CDR1 and CDR2 (germline): SGHAT, FQNNGV. The ends lost 4 bases at V and 10 bases at J; junction bases unmatched: 9. This CDR3 comprises 13 residues. The CDR3 nucleotides are TGTGCCAGCAGCTCCGACAGGGCCGGTGTAGCTTTCTTT. The encoded protein is CASSSDRAGVAFF.

The V and J genes are TRBV9 and TRBJ2-1; TRBD2 aligns across 7 bases. Germline V lookup: CDR1 SGDLS, CDR2 YYNGEE. The CDR3 totals 16 residues. With 0 bases clipped from V and 2 bases from J, the junction kept 5 bases outside the gene matches. As DNA, the CDR3 is TGTGCCAGCAGCGTAGGCCCAGCGGGGACCTACAATGAGCAGTTCTTC. Amino acid sequence: CASSVGPAGTYNEQFF.

V and J are TRBV6-2 or TRBV6-3 and TRBJ2-1; D uncertain. In germline, CDR1 is MNHEY, CDR2 SVGEGT. The CDR3 runs 16 residues. V was trimmed by 5 bases and J by 0 bases, leaving 14 bases between them. CDR3 amino acids: CASSPYPTSSYNEQFF. The CDR3 DNA follows: TGTGCCAGCAGTCCCTACCCTACGAGCTCCTACAATGAGCAGTTCTTC.

The chain links TRBV13 to TRBJ1-4; D unclear. The CDR3 contains 14 residues. Germline CDR1 is PRHDT and CDR2 is FYEKMQ (reference sequence). Deletions cut 2 bases from V and 7 bases from J, with 11 bases between. CDR3 in DNA: TGTGCCAGCAGCTTACGCCGGCGAGGTGAAAAACTGTTTTTT. It is translated as CASSLRRRGEKLFF. Full variable domain (remainder filled in from reference TRBV13 and TRBJ1-4): AAGVIQSPRHLIKEKRETATLKCYPIPRHDTVYWYQQGPGQDPQFLISFYEKMQSDKGSIPDRFSAQQFSDYHSELNMSSLELGDSALYFCASSLRRRGEKLFFGSGTQLSVL.

This rearrangement joins TRBV7-2 to TRBJ2-1; D is ambiguous. This CDR3 is built from 15 residues. V dropped 1 base and J dropped 5 bases, with 12 bases sitting between them. Germline assignment: CDR1 SGHTA and CDR2 FQGNSA. The CDR3 loop reads CASSLVVGLNNEQFF. CDR3 nucleotides: TGTGCCAGCAGCTTAGTAGTTGGGCTGAACAATGAGCAGTTCTTC.

V gene TRBV23-1 combines with J gene TRBJ2-7; tentative D call: TRBD1 (5 bases). TRBV23-1 is filed as an ORF, its function uncertain. The CDR3 sequence is 17 residues long. V gave up 0 bases and J gave up 1 base, with 16 bases separating them. The CDR3 sequence: CASSQSQGPPSSYEQYF. The CDR3 bases are TGCGCCAGCAGTCAATCCCAGGGTCCTCCGTCGTCCTACGAGCAGTACTTC.